Shown below are 14 T cell receptor beta chains from a single sample sequenced in a study of cytomegalovirus exposure and HLA in healthy donors. Researchers ran the PCR with 60 Vbeta and 13 Jbeta primers. Produced via immunoSEQ multiplex PCR; TCRdb's table is partial and in-frame only. The table has approximately 170,000 clones, 85% seen once; the top ten hold around 2.5%. The sequencing sample was made of PBMCs. Source of these receptors: a young man in good health and CMV-seropositive.

The CDR3 DNA reads TGTGCCAGCAGCCAAGATGACCGGGGGTCCGCCAACGTCCTGACTTTC. Translation: CASSQDDRGSANVLTF. The chain recombines TRBV4-2 with TRBJ2-6, with a tentative D call TRBD2 (6 bases). This CDR3 is 16 amino acids long. Germline V gene lookup returns CDR1 LGHNA and CDR2 YNFKEQ. Trimming took 0 bases from V and 7 from J, leaving 13 bases between them.

This chain joins TRBV5-4 and TRBJ2-1, with TRBD1 identical over 7 bases. Germline loops: CDR1 SGHNT, CDR2 YYREEE (reference sequence). V shed 3 bases and J 1 base; nucleotides not matched to a gene: 1. CDR3 length: 14 residues. The CDR3: CASSSRGSYNEQFF. The CDR3 DNA sequence: TGTGCCAGCAGCTCCAGGGGGTCCTACAATGAGCAGTTCTTC.

For the CDR3, the DNA is TGTGCCAGTAGCCCCCTAGCGACTAGCACAGATACGCAGTATTTT. Translating it yields CASSPLATSTDTQYF. V and J are TRBV19 and TRBJ2-3, with D possibly being TRBD2 (6 bases). V gave up 6 bases and J gave up 0 bases, with 13 bases separating them. Germline-derived CDR1 and CDR2 are LNHDA and SQIVND (reference sequence). The CDR3 sequence is 15 residues long.

As to this clone: At one end the junction does not follow the germline gene, possibly because of a read error. The CDR3 sequence: CSSSLEASGDSLWDEQFF. The CDR3 DNA follows: TGTTCCAGCAGCTTAGAGGCTAGCGGGGATAGCCTTTGGGATGAGCAGTTCTTC. The gene calls are TRBV7-9 and TRBJ2-1; TRBD2 matches at 9 bases. The CDR3 has 18 residues. Germline-derived CDR1 and CDR2 are SEHNR and FQNEAQ (reference sequence).

V and J are TRBV27 and TRBJ2-7; TRBD1 matches at 7 bases. The J segment lost 12 bases and the V segment lost 5 bases, leaving 16 bases of the junction unmatched. From germline, CDR1 is MNHEY and CDR2 SMNVEV (reference sequence). CDR3 length: 14 residues. The CDR3 nucleotides are TGTGCCAGCAGTCCTAACAGGGGCCCATTACCCCTGTACGTC. This codes for CASSPNRGPLPLYV.

The CDR3 coding sequence is TGTGCCAGCAGCTTAGAAGGGGCAGGCAATCAGCCCCAGCATTTT. This translates into CASSLEGAGNQPQHF. This chain connects TRBV7-2 to TRBJ1-5; D possibly corresponds to TRBD1 (5 bases). This CDR3 has 15 residues. The V end lost 1 base, the J end lost 2 bases, and 9 bases lay between the germline ends. The germline V gene encodes CDR1 SGHTA and CDR2 FQGNSA.

This clone has a single count. The chain recombines TRBV7-8 with TRBJ2-5, with 8 nucleotides matching TRBD2. The end of the DNA fits TRBJ2-7 better, so the J call may be wrong. CDR1 SGHVS and CDR2 FQNEAQ come from the germline V gene. The CDR3 runs to 15 residues. The CDR3 spells CASSLARLATYEQYF. The DNA of the CDR3 is TGTGCCAGCAGCTTAGCTAGACTAGCGACATACGAGCAGTACTTC.

V gene TRBV5-1 combines with J gene TRBJ2-2, with 12 bases that match TRBD1. After removal of 4 bases from V and 5 bases from J, the junction contained 6 bases not matched to a gene. The V gene's germline CDR1 is SGHRS and CDR2 YFSETQ. The CDR3 loop spans 16 amino acids. CDR3 DNA: TGCGCCAGCAGCCCGGGGACAGGGGGCCGGACCGGGGAGCTGTTTTTT. Amino acids: CASSPGTGGRTGELFF.

V is TRBV5-6 and J is TRBJ1-2; perhaps TRBD1 as D (5 bases). Germline V lookup: CDR1 SGHDT, CDR2 YYEEEE. This CDR3 is 12 amino acids long. Deletions cut 5 bases from V and 8 bases from J, with 13 bases between. CDR3 coding DNA: TGTGCCAGCAGTTTATGGGGCGGCGGCTACACCTTC. Protein: CASSLWGGGYTF.

The chain carries TRBV10-3 and TRBJ2-5, with D hard to call. The CDR3 sequence is 14 residues long. The germline CDR1 and CDR2 sequences are ENHRY and SYGVKD. The germline V and J ends were trimmed by 3 bases and 4 bases, with 12 bases remaining between them. In nucleotides, the CDR3 is TGTGCCATCAGTGAAGGTAGCAGTCCAGAGACCCAGTACTTC. This encodes CAISEGSSPETQYF.

The DNA of the CDR3 is TGCAGCGTCCAGGGGTGGAACACTGAAGCTTTCTTT. Amino acids: CSVQGWNTEAFF. V is TRBV29-1 and J is TRBJ1-1, with a tentative D call TRBD1 (6 bases). CDR3 length: 12 amino acids. With 6 bases removed from V and 1 base from J, the gap between germline ends came to 9 bases. Germline V CDR1 and CDR2: SQVTM, ANQGSEA.

This clone was seen more than once but under ten times. An end of the junction does not agree with germline; a read error may underlie this. V usage is TRBV7-9 and J usage is TRBJ2-5; 9 bases map to TRBD2. The CDR3 is 14 amino acids. Germline CDR1 is SEHNR and CDR2 is FQNEAQ (reference sequence). DNA for the CDR3: TGTTCCAGCAGCCGTAGCGGGGGAGGAGAGACCCAGTACTTC. It yields the protein CSSSRSGGGETQYF. Using reference TRBV7-9 and TRBJ2-5 for the parts outside the CDR3, the full variable domain is DTGVSQNPRHKITKRGQNVTFRCDPISEHNRLYWYRQTLGQGPEFLTYFQNEAQLEKSRLLSDRFSAERPKGSFSTLEIQRTEQGDSAMYLCSSSRSGGGETQYFGPGTRLLVL.

The V and J genes are TRBV9 and TRBJ2-1, with TRBD2 identical over 7 bases. With 0 bases clipped from V and 0 bases from J, the junction kept 12 bases outside the gene matches. CDR1 and CDR2 from the germline V gene are SGDLS and YYNGEE. The CDR3 totals 19 residues. The DNA for the CDR3 is TGTGCCAGCAGCGTAGGTCAAGCGGGAAGATCCAGCTCCTACAATGAGCAGTTCTTC. Its protein product is CASSVGQAGRSSSYNEQFF.

The rearrangement links TRBV11-2 to TRBJ2-1; 14 bases map to TRBD2. The germline CDR1 and CDR2 sequences are SGHAT and FQNNGV. The CDR3 runs 20 residues. V lost 0 bases, J lost 1 base, and 8 bases stayed unmatched. The CDR3 loop is CASSLDDGLAGGLSYNEQFF. In DNA form, the CDR3 reads TGTGCCAGCAGCTTAGACGATGGACTAGCGGGAGGCTTATCCTACAATGAGCAGTTCTTC. Complete variable domain (other parts from reference TRBV11-2 and TRBJ2-1): EAGVAQSPRYKIIEKRQSVAFWCNPISGHATLYWYQQILGQGPKLLIQFQNNGVVDDSQLPKDRFSAERLKGVDSTLKIQPAKLEDSAVYLCASSLDDGLAGGLSYNEQFFGPGTRLTVL.